This T cell receptor beta chain is from a study of shared clonotypes between healthy human individuals. Germline trimming cut 4 bases from V and 10 bases from J; bases unmatched to any gene: 7. This CDR3 has 13 amino acids. CDR1 is LGHNA and CDR2 is YNFKEQ in the germline V gene. Overall study results and limits: Researchers sampled blood only, noting tissue repertoires likely differ. With several donors compared, roughly 5% of naive CD4 clonotypes were shared.

As concerns this clone: Its antigen remains unknown.

Naive CD8 isolation took CD45RO-negative cells positively selected for CCR7 and excluded terminally differentiated effector memory CD45RA+ cells. Donors were healthy HIV-negative adults without recent acute infections or vaccinations. Assay execution took place at the deep level. Using immunoSEQ multiplex PCR, the repertoire was profiled, and TCRdb retains in-frame clones only, with some absent. The sample lists about 550,000 clones; about 95% were seen once. V and J are TRBV4-2 and TRBJ2-1; 7 positions agree with TRBD2. Sequenced: naive CD8+ T cells sorted from blood. The source is a woman aged 25 to 39 in good health. CDR3 sequence (DNA): TGTGCCAGCAGCCCCACTAGCGTCCCCGAGCAGTTCTTC. As protein: CASSPTSVPEQFF.